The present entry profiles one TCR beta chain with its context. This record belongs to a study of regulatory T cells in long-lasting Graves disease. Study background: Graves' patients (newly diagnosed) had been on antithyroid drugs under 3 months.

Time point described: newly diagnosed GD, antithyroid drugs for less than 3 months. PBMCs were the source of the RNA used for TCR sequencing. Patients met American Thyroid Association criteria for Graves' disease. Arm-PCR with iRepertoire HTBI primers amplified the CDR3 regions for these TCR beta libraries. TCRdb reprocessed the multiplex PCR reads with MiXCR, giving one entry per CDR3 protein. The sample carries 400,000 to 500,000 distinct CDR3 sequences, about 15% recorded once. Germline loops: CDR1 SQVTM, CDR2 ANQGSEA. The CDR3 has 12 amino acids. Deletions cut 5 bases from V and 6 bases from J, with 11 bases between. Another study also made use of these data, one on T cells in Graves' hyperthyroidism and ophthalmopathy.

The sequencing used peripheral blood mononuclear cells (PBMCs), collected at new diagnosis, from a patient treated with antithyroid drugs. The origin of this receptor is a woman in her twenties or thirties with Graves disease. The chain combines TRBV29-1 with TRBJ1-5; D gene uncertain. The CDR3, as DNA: TGCAGCGTTCAGGAAGGGAGTCAGCCCCAGCATTTT. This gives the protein CSVQEGSQPQHF.